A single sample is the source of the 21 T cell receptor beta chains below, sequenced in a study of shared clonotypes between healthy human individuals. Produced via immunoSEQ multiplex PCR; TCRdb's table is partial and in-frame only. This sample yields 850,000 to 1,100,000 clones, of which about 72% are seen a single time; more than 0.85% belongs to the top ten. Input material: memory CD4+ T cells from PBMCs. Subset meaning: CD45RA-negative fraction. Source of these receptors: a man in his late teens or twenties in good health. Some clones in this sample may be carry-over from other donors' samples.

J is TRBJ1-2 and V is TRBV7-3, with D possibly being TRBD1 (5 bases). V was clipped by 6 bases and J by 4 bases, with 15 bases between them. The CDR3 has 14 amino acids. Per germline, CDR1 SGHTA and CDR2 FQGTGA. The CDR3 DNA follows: TGTGCCAGCAGTCTCGGGGGAGTGGGCTATGGCTACACCTTC. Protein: CASSLGGVGYGYTF. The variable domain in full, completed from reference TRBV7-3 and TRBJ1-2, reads GAGVSQTPSNKVTEKGKYVELRCDPISGHTALYWYRQSLGQGPEFLIYFQGTGAADDSGLPNDRFFAVRPEGSVSTLKIQRTERGDSAVYLCASSLGGVGYGYTFGSGTRLTVV.

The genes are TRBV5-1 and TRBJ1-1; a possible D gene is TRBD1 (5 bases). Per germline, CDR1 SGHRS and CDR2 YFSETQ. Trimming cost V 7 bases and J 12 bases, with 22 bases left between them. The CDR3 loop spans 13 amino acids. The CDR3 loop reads CASAPAAGLAPFF. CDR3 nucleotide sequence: TGCGCCAGCGCCCCCGCCGCAGGGCTTGCGCCTTTCTTT.

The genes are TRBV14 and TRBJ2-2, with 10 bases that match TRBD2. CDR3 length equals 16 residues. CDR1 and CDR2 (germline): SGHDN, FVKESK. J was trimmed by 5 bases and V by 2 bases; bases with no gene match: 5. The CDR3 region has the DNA TGTGCCAGCAGCCAAAGACTAGCGGGCCATACCGGGGAGCTGTTTTTT. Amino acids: CASSQRLAGHTGELFF.

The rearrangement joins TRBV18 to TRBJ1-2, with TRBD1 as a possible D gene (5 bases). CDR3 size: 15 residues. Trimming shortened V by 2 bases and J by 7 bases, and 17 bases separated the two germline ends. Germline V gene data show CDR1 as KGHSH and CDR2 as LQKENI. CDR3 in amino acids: CASSPEAQGPGGYTF. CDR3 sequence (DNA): TGTGCCAGCTCACCAGAAGCCCAGGGACCGGGTGGCTACACCTTC.

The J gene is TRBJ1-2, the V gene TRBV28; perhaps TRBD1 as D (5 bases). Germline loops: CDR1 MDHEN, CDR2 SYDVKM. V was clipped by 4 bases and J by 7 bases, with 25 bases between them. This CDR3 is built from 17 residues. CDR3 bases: TGTGCCAGCAGTTCCTCCATACCCCTCGGACAAAGGTCTGGCTACACCTTC. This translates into CASSSSIPLGQRSGYTF.

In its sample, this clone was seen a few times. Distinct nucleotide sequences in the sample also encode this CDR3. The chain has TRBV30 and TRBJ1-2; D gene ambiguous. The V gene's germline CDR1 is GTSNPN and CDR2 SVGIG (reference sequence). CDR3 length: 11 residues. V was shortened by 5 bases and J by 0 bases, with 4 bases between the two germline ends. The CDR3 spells CAWDSNYGYTF. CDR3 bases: TGTGCCTGGGACTCTAACTATGGCTACACCTTC.

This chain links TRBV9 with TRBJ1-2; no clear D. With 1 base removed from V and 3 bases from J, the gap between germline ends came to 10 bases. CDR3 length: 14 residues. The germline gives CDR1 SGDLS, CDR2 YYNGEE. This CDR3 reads CASSVKSFDYGYTF. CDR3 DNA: TGTGCCAGCAGCGTAAAAAGCTTCGACTATGGCTACACCTTC.

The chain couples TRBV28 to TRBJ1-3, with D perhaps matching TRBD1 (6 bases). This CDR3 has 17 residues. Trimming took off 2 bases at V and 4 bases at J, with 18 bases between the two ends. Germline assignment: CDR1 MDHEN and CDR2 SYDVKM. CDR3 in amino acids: CASSLPGTPRSGNTIYF. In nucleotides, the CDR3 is TGTGCCAGCAGTTTACCCGGGACACCACGGTCAGGAAACACCATATATTTT.

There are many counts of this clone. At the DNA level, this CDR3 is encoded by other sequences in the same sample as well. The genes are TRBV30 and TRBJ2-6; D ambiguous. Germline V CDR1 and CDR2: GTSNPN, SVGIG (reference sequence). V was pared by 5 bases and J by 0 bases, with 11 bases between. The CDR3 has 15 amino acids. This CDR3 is CAWVLSFSGANVLTF. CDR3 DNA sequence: TGTGCCTGGGTCCTGAGCTTCTCTGGGGCCAACGTCCTGACTTTC.

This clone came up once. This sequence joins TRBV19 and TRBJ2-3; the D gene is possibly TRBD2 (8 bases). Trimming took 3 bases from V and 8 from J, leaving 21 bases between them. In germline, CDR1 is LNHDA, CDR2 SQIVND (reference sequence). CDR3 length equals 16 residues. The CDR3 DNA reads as TGTGCCAGTAGTATGACAGGGCCAGCGGGAGCAGTTACGCAGTATTTT. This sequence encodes CASSMTGPAGAVTQYF.

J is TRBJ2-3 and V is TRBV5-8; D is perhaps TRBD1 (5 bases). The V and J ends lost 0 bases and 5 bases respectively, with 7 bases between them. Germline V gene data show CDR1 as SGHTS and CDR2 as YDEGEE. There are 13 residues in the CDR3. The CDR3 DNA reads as TGTGCCAGCAGCTTGGGTAGGGGAGATACGCAGTATTTT. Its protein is CASSLGRGDTQYF.

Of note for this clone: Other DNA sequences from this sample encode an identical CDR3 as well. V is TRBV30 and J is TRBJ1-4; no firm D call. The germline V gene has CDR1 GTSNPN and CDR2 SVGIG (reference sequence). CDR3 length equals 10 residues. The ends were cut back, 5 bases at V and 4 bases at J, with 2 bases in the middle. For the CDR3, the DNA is TGTGCCTGGGGTAATGAAAAACTGTTTTTT. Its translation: CAWGNEKLFF.

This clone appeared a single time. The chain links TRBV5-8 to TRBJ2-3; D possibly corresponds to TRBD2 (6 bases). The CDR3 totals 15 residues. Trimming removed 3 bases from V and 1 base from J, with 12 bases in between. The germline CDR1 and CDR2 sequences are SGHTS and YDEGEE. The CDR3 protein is CASSSYRRGTDTQYF. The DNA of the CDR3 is TGTGCCAGCAGCTCTTACAGGAGGGGCACAGATACGCAGTATTTT.

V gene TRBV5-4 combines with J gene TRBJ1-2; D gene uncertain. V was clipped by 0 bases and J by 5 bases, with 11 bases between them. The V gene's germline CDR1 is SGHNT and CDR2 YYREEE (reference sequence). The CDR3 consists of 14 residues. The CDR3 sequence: CASSLARRRYGYTF. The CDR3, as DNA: TGTGCCAGCAGCTTGGCAAGGAGACGGTATGGCTACACCTTC.

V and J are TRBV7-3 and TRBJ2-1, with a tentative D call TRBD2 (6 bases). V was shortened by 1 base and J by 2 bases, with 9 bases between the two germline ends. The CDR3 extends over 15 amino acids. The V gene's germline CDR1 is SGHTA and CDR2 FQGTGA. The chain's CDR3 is CASSLSGTTYNEQFF. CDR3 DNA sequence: TGTGCCAGCAGCTTAAGCGGGACGACCTACAATGAGCAGTTCTTC.

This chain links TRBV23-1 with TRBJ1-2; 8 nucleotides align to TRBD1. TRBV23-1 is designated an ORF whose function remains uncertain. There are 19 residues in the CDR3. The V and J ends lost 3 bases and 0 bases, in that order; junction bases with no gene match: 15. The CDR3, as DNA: TGCGCCAGCAGTCATTCGAAGAAGGACAGGGAAGGGGCTAACTATGGCTACACCTTC. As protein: CASSHSKKDREGANYGYTF.

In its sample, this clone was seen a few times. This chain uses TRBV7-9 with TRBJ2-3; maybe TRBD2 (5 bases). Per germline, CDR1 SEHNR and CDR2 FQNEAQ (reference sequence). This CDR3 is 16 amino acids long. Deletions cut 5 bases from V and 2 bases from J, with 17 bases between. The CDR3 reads CASSGAWGVNTDTQYF. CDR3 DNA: TGTGCCAGCAGCGGCGCATGGGGAGTCAACACAGATACGCAGTATTTT.

In nucleotides, the CDR3 is TGTGCCAGCATCGCAGCGGATACGAACAATGAGCAGTTCTTC. It specifies CASIAADTNNEQFF. The genes are TRBV7-9 and TRBJ2-1, with D possibly matching TRBD2 (5 bases). Trimming stripped 7 bases from V and 5 bases from J, with 15 bases between. The CDR3 loop spans 14 amino acids. Germline CDR1 is SEHNR and CDR2 is FQNEAQ (reference sequence).

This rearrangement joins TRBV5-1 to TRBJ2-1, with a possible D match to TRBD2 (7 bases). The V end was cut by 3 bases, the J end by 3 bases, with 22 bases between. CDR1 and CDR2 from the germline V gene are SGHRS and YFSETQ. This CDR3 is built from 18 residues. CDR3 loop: CASSSQRGAGVDYNEQFF. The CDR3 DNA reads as TGCGCCAGCAGCTCCCAAAGGGGGGCGGGAGTTGACTACAATGAGCAGTTCTTC.

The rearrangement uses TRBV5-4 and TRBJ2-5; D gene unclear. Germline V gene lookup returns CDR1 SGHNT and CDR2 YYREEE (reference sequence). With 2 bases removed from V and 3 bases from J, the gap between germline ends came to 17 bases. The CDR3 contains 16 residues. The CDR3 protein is CASSLFPSEPKETQYF. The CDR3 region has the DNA TGTGCCAGCAGCTTATTCCCCTCTGAGCCGAAAGAGACCCAGTACTTC.

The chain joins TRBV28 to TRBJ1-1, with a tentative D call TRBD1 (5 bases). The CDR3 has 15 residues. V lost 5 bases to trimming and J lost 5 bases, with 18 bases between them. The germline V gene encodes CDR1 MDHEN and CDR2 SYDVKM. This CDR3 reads CASSPPDTLGTEAFF. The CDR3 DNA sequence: TGTGCCAGCAGTCCTCCGGACACCCTCGGGACTGAAGCTTTCTTT.